The 31 T cell receptor beta chains presented below share a single source sample, sequenced in a study of T-cell memory formation after mild COVID-19. TCRdb fed the 5' RACE reads into MiXCR, producing one record per CDR3 protein. This table has 85,000 to 120,000 distinct CDR3 sequences, approximately 17% appearing once. Input material: PBMCs or a T cell subset sorted from them (not recorded which). The receptors originated from an adult woman who had mild COVID-19 (a few samples of this study predate the infection). Cell type and time point are not known.

The sample holds one count of this clonotype. The chain employs TRBV5-5 and TRBJ2-3, with a weak D call TRBD1 (6 bases). V gave up 0 bases and J gave up 5 bases, with 10 bases separating them. Germline loops: CDR1 SGHKS, CDR2 YYEKEE (reference sequence). This CDR3 is 14 amino acids long. CDR3 amino acids: CASSLGTGQDTQYF. Written as DNA, the CDR3 is TGTGCCAGCAGCTTGGGAACAGGGCAAGATACGCAGTATTTT. The full variable domain, rest sourced from reference TRBV5-5 and TRBJ2-3, is DAGVTQSPTHLIKTRGQQVTLRCSPISGHKSVSWYQQVLGQGPQFIFQYYEKEERGRGNFPDRFSARQFPNYSSELNVNALLLGDSALYLCASSLGTGQDTQYFGPGTRLTVL.

This clonotype was seen a few times. The chain links TRBV7-2 to TRBJ2-1; D is uncertain. Germline V gives CDR1 SGHTA, CDR2 FQGNSA. V lost 1 base and J lost 0, with 7 bases in between. The CDR3 totals 15 residues. This CDR3 is CASSLGGPSYNEQFF. CDR3 DNA sequence: TGTGCCAGCAGCTTAGGAGGACCCTCCTACAATGAGCAGTTCTTC.

The sample holds a few counts of this clonotype. This chain links TRBV7-6 with TRBJ2-1; TRBD1 agrees at 7 bases. Per the germline V gene, CDR1 is SGHVS and CDR2 is FNYEAQ. CDR3 length equals 16 residues. V was clipped by 1 base and J by 4 bases; unmatched bases: 7. As DNA, the CDR3 is TGTGCCAGCAGCTTAGTCATAAGGGGGCAATACAATGAGCAGTTCTTC. Protein: CASSLVIRGQYNEQFF.

The CDR3 bases are TGTGCCAGCAGCTCCTCGGGTCATCTGGGGGAGCAGTACTTC. Amino acid sequence: CASSSSGHLGEQYF. The J gene is TRBJ2-7, the V gene TRBV7-9; no clear D. Trimming took 4 bases from V and 7 from J, leaving 17 bases between them. Germline V CDR1 and CDR2: SEHNR, FQNEAQ (reference sequence). This CDR3 region has 14 residues. The entire variable domain, with the rest obtained from reference TRBV7-9 and TRBJ2-7, is as follows: DTGVSQNPRHKITKRGQNVTFRCDPISEHNRLYWYRQTLGQGPEFLTYFQNEAQLEKSRLLSDRFSAERPKGSFSTLEIQRTEQGDSAMYLCASSSSGHLGEQYFGPGTRLTVT.

This sequence joins TRBV12-3 or TRBV12-4 and TRBJ1-5; 8 bases are shared with TRBD1. V was pared by 3 bases and J by 5 bases, with 3 bases of the junction left unmatched. The CDR3 is made up of 14 amino acids. The CDR3 coding sequence is TGTGCCAGCAGTTTTGGGACAGGTTATCAGCCCCAGCATTTT. It is translated as CASSFGTGYQPQHF.

The chain recombines TRBV4-1 with TRBJ1-1; TRBD1 agrees at 7 bases. The CDR3 has 15 residues. The trim removed 0 bases at V and 5 bases at J, leaving 6 bases unmatched. Germline loops: CDR1 MGHRA, CDR2 YSYEKL. The CDR3, as DNA: TGCGCCAGCAGCCAAGATAGCCAGGGGGGGACTGAAGCTTTCTTT. The encoded protein is CASSQDSQGGTEAFF.

The rearrangement joins TRBV19 to TRBJ1-1; 9 nucleotides match TRBD1. CDR1 LNHDA and CDR2 SQIVND come from the germline V gene (reference sequence). This CDR3 has 15 amino acids. V was pared by 5 bases and J by 3 bases, with 7 bases of the junction left unmatched. The CDR3 sequence is CASSPQGARDTEAFF. The CDR3 nucleotides read TGTGCCAGTAGTCCACAGGGGGCGCGGGACACTGAAGCTTTCTTT.

This clonotype has only a few counts. The V call is TRBV9, the J call TRBJ2-7; TRBD1 or TRBD2 may be the D gene (5 bases each). Germline values: CDR1 SGDLS, CDR2 YYNGEE. The CDR3 contains 14 residues. V lost 3 bases and J 2 bases, leaving 12 bases between the germline ends. Here the CDR3 reads CASSAGTLPYEQYF. The CDR3 nucleotides are TGTGCCAGCAGCGCCGGGACGTTGCCCTACGAGCAGTACTTC.

Remarks on this clonotype: At one end the junction does not follow the germline gene, possibly because of a read error. The genes are TRBV4-1 and TRBJ2-5; D is ambiguous. Germline V gene data show CDR1 as MGHRA and CDR2 as YSYEKL. There are 17 residues in the CDR3. The CDR3 sequence: CAISQEPPHTLGETQYF. CDR3 in DNA: TGCGCCATCAGCCAAGAACCCCCCCACACCCTGGGAGAGACCCAGTACTTC.

This clonotype was counted at least ten times. This chain connects TRBV6-5 to TRBJ1-6; D unresolved. The V gene lost 7 bases and the J gene lost 5 bases, with 15 bases spanning the gap. Germline V gives CDR1 MNHEY, CDR2 SVGAGI. The CDR3 has 15 amino acids. CDR3 loop: CASTPATADNSPLHF. CDR3 DNA sequence: TGTGCCAGCACCCCGGCAACAGCAGATAATTCACCCCTCCACTTT.

The chain combines TRBV11-2 with TRBJ1-1, with 9 bases fitting TRBD1. The CDR3 runs to 13 residues. The germline gives CDR1 SGHAT, CDR2 FQNNGV. Losses at the gene ends were 8 bases for V and 6 bases for J; bases not matched to a gene: 7. CDR3 in amino acids: CASSQDRGAEAFF. For the CDR3, the DNA is TGTGCCAGCTCCCAGGACAGGGGAGCTGAAGCTTTCTTT.

The chain has TRBV6-2 or TRBV6-3 and TRBJ2-2; D is perhaps TRBD1 (5 bases). Per the germline V gene, CDR1 is MNHEY and CDR2 is SVGEGT. The CDR3 spans 14 residues. Trimming left V 1 base short and J 4 bases short, with 7 bases between. The CDR3 DNA sequence: TGTGCCAGCAGTTACTTCGACAGCACCGGGGAGCTGTTTTTT. The encoded protein is CASSYFDSTGELFF.

The CDR3 DNA is TGTGCCAGCGGGCGGGTCACCCAGTACTTC. It translates to CASGRVTQYF. The rearrangement links TRBV6-2 or TRBV6-3 to TRBJ2-5; maybe TRBD2 (5 bases). The V and J ends lost 8 bases and 8 bases respectively, with 9 bases between them. Germline lookup yields CDR1 MNHEY and CDR2 SVGEGT. The CDR3 is 10 amino acids.

The rearrangement links TRBV7-9 to TRBJ1-1; TRBD1 agrees at 10 bases. The CDR3 is 16 residues long. In germline, CDR1 is SEHNR, CDR2 FQNEAQ (reference sequence). V shed 1 base and J 1 base; nucleotides not matched to a gene: 3. This CDR3 is CASSLETGGANTEAFF. In DNA, the CDR3 is TGTGCCAGCAGCTTAGAGACAGGGGGCGCGAACACTGAAGCTTTCTTT.

The CDR3 loop is CASSLSQGGFGTQYF. CDR3 sequence (DNA): TGTGCCAGCAGTTTAAGCCAGGGAGGGTTTGGGACCCAGTACTTC. V and J are TRBV27 and TRBJ2-5, with 7 bases identical to TRBD2. Losses at the gene ends were 2 bases for V and 7 bases for J; bases not matched to a gene: 10. CDR3 length equals 15 residues. Germline V gene data show CDR1 as MNHEY and CDR2 as SMNVEV (reference sequence).

This clonotype was counted at least ten times. V and J are TRBV5-1 and TRBJ2-7, with 7 bases matching TRBD1. Losses at the gene ends were 0 bases for V and 2 bases for J; bases not matched to a gene: 11. This CDR3 region has 17 residues. Germline-derived CDR1 and CDR2 are SGHRS and YFSETQ. The CDR3 nucleotides are TGCGCCAGCAGCTTGGCCACAAGTGGGCAGGGGGCCTACGAGCAGTACTTC. Protein product: CASSLATSGQGAYEQYF.

The rearrangement links TRBV9 to TRBJ2-7, with D unclear. This CDR3 has 14 residues. V lost 2 bases to trimming and J lost 5 bases, with 14 bases between them. CDR1 SGDLS and CDR2 YYNGEE come from the germline V gene. DNA of the CDR3: TGTGCCAGCAGCGTTGGGCCATCTTTGGACGAGCAGTACTTC. This codes for CASSVGPSLDEQYF.

This clonotype was detected a few times. CDR3 DNA: TGTGCCACCAGTGAGGGAGTAGGCACTGAAGCTTTCTTT. It yields the protein CATSEGVGTEAFF. The chain links TRBV24-1 to TRBJ1-1; D is uncertain. Trimming stripped 4 bases from V and 4 bases from J, with 9 bases between. The CDR3 totals 13 residues. The germline CDR1 and CDR2 sequences are KGHDR and SFDVKD.

The gene calls are TRBV7-6 and TRBJ2-7; possible D gene TRBD1, 5 bases. The V end was cut by 5 bases, the J end by 6 bases, with 14 bases between. The CDR3 runs to 13 residues. The germline V gene has CDR1 SGHVS and CDR2 FNYEAQ. This chain's CDR3 is CASSPHGRGEQYF. The CDR3 region has the DNA TGTGCCAGCAGCCCGCATGGTAGGGGCGAGCAGTACTTC.

The V call is TRBV20-1, the J call TRBJ2-3; 11 positions match TRBD2. Germline V CDR1 and CDR2: DFQATT, SNEGSKA (reference sequence). The CDR3 length is 22 residues. V trimming: 3 bases; J trimming: 2 bases; junction bases outside the gene matches: 25. This CDR3 reads CSARLPTSGTKRGPENTDTQYF. As DNA, the CDR3 is TGCAGTGCTAGGCTACCGACTAGCGGGACGAAGCGAGGGCCGGAGAACACAGATACGCAGTATTTT.

In its sample, this clonotype was seen a few times. The V and J genes are TRBV29-1 and TRBJ1-6; a possible D gene is TRBD1 (5 bases). The V gene's germline CDR1 is SQVTM and CDR2 ANQGSEA. The germline V and J ends were trimmed by 7 bases and 6 bases, with 16 bases remaining between them. The CDR3 sequence is 14 residues long. CDR3 DNA sequence: TGCAGCGCCCGGGAGTGGGGGAGTAATTCACCCCTCCACTTT. Amino acids: CSAREWGSNSPLHF. Together with reference TRBV29-1 and TRBJ1-6, the CDR3 gives the full variable domain: SAVISQKPSRDICQRGTSLTIQCQVDSQVTMMFWYRQQPGQSLTLIATANQGSEATYESGFVIDKFPISRPNLTFSTLTVSNMSPEDSSIYLCSAREWGSNSPLHFGNGTRLTVT.

This chain connects TRBV9 to TRBJ2-3, with D perhaps being TRBD1 or TRBD2 (7 bases each). Trimming removed 0 bases from V and 4 bases from J, with 18 bases in between. The V gene's germline CDR1 is SGDLS and CDR2 YYNGEE. The CDR3 contains 17 residues. This CDR3 reads CASSVATGASGADTQYF. The CDR3, as DNA: TGTGCCAGCAGCGTAGCTACAGGGGCTAGCGGAGCAGATACGCAGTATTTT. The full variable domain, in which reference TRBV9 and TRBJ2-3 provide the parts outside the CDR3, is DSGVTQTPKHLITATGQRVTLRCSPRSGDLSVYWYQQSLDQGLQFLIQYYNGEERAKGNILERFSAQQFPDLHSELNLSSLELGDSALYFCASSVATGASGADTQYFGPGTRLTVL.

This clonotype turned up a few times. The J gene is TRBJ1-1, the V gene TRBV5-1, with 7 bases lining up with TRBD1. This CDR3 spans 14 amino acids. Unmatched junction bases numbered 10, after V lost 3 bases and J lost 8 bases. Germline assignment: CDR1 SGHRS and CDR2 YFSETQ. DNA of the CDR3: TGCGCCAGCAGCTGGATTAATGGGGACAGAGAAGCTTTCTTT. Its translation: CASSWINGDREAFF.

This chain joins TRBV19 and TRBJ2-1; 8 bases agree with TRBD1. J lost 3 bases, V lost 7 bases, and 8 bases had no gene match. The germline gives CDR1 LNHDA, CDR2 SQIVND (reference sequence). This CDR3 region has 15 residues. CDR3: CASTSAGTGYNEQFF. In DNA, the CDR3 is TGTGCCAGTACTTCCGCCGGGACAGGCTACAATGAGCAGTTCTTC.

The chain carries TRBV7-9 and TRBJ1-2, with 10 bases fitting TRBD1. The ends lost 1 base at V and 6 bases at J; junction bases unmatched: 11. Looked up from germline, CDR1 is SEHNR and CDR2 is FQNEAQ (reference sequence). There are 17 residues in the CDR3. The CDR3 DNA reads as TGTGCCAGCAGCTTAGAGCTTTCGACAGGGGGCGTGGATGGCTACACCTTC. As protein: CASSLELSTGGVDGYTF.

This clonotype was counted a few times. The CDR3: CASSLASGQITLEAFF. CDR3 bases: TGCGCCAGCAGCTTGGCTAGCGGACAGATAACACTAGAAGCTTTCTTT. V gene TRBV5-1 combines with J gene TRBJ1-1, with D possibly matching TRBD1 (6 bases). This CDR3 is built from 16 residues. Germline assignment: CDR1 SGHRS and CDR2 YFSETQ. Between the trimmed V and J ends, which lost 0 bases and 8 bases, there was a span of 20 bases.

This clonotype was detected only a few times. The chain employs TRBV7-9 and TRBJ1-2; D is uncertain. CDR3 length: 13 amino acids. The germline gives CDR1 SEHNR, CDR2 FQNEAQ (reference sequence). V lost 5 bases, J lost 2 bases, and 9 bases lay in between. The CDR3 is CASSLALNYGYTF. CDR3 bases: TGTGCCAGCAGCCTTGCCTTAAACTATGGCTACACCTTC.

This clonotype was picked up a small number of times. The chain employs TRBV29-1 and TRBJ2-7, with 12 bases fitting TRBD2. CDR1 SQVTM and CDR2 ANQGSEA come from the germline V gene. Trimming took 2 bases from V and 4 from J; bases not matched to a gene: 3. The CDR3 length is 14 residues. The CDR3 loop is CSVESGTSGYEQYF. The CDR3 region has the DNA TGCAGCGTTGAATCCGGGACTAGCGGGTACGAGCAGTACTTC.

This clonotype rates as medium-sized. The CDR3 spells CASSPRGRSNSPLHF. DNA for the CDR3: TGTGCCAGCAGCCCCCGGGGGCGATCAAATTCACCCCTCCACTTT. The chain uses TRBV5-6 and TRBJ1-6, with a weak D call TRBD1 (6 bases). This CDR3 region has 15 residues. The V gene lost 4 bases and the J gene lost 7 bases, with 15 bases spanning the gap. Germline-derived CDR1 and CDR2 are SGHDT and YYEEEE.

This clonotype turned up a few times. V and J are TRBV12-3 or TRBV12-4 and TRBJ2-1; the D gene is possibly TRBD1 (6 bases). The CDR3 loop spans 14 amino acids. Trimming took off 5 bases at V and 8 bases at J, with 16 bases between the two ends. DNA of the CDR3: TGTGCCAGCAGTCCGACAGGCGGTAGGGATGAGCAGTTCTTC. Its protein product is CASSPTGGRDEQFF.

The chain combines TRBV4-1 with TRBJ1-2; TRBD1 is a possible D gene (6 bases). The V gene's germline CDR1 is MGHRA and CDR2 YSYEKL. Trimming took off 3 bases at V and 3 bases at J, with 14 bases between the two ends. The CDR3 runs to 15 residues. CDR3 nucleotide sequence: TGCGCCAGCAGCCAGGTTCAGGGGTGGGACTATGGCTACACCTTC. The encoded protein is CASSQVQGWDYGYTF.